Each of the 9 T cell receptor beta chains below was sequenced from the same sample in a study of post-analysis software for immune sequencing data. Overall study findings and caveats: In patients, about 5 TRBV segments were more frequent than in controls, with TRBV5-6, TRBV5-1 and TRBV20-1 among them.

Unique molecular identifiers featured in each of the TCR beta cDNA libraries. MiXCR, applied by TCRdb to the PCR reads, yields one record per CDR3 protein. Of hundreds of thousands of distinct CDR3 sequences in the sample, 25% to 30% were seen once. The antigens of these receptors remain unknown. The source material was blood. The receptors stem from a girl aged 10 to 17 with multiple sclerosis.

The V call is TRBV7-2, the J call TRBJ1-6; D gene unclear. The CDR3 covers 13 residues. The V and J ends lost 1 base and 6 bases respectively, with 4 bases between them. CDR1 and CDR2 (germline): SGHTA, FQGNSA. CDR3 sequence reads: CASSLDPNSPLHF. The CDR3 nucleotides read TGTGCCAGCAGCTTAGATCCTAATTCACCCCTCCACTTT.

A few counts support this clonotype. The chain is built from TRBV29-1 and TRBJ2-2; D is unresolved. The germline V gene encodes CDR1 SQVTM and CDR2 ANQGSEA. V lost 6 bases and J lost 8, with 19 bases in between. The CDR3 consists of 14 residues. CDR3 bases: TGCAGCGTCTTGGGCCCAAACCCAGTTGGGGAGCTGTTTTTT. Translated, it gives CSVLGPNPVGELFF.

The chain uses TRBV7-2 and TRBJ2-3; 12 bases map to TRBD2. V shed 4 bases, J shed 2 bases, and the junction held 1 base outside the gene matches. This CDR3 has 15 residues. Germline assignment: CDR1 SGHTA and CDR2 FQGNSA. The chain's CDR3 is CASSSSGRDTDTQYF. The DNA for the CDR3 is TGTGCCAGCAGCTCTAGCGGGAGGGACACAGATACGCAGTATTTT. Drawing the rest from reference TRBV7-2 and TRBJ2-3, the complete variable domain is GAGVSQSPSNKVTEKGKDVELRCDPISGHTALYWYRQSLGQGLEFLIYFQGNSAPDKSGLPSDRFSAERTGGSVSTLTIQRTQQEDSAVYLCASSSSGRDTDTQYFGPGTRLTVL.

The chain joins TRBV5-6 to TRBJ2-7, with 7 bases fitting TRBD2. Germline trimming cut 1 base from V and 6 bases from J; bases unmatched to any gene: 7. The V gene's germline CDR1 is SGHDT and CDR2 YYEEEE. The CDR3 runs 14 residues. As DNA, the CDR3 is TGTGCCAGCAGCTTGCTGCGGGAGATGGGCGAGCAGTACTTC. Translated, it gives CASSLLREMGEQYF.

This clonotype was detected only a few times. CDR3 sequence: CASSSSGRGGKTQYF. The CDR3 bases are TGTGCCAGCAGTTCTTCCGGGCGGGGAGGAAAGACCCAGTACTTC. The rearrangement joins TRBV12-3 or TRBV12-4 to TRBJ2-5; weak D call: TRBD2 (6 bases). The CDR3 loop spans 15 amino acids. V shed 4 bases and J shed 6 bases, with 18 bases lying between them.

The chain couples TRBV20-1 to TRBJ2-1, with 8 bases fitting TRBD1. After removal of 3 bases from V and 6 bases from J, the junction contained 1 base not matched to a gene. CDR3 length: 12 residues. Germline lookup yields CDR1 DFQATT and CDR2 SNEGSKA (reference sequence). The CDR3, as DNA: TGCAGTGCTAGCCAGGGGGCCAATGAGCAGTTCTTC. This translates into CSASQGANEQFF.

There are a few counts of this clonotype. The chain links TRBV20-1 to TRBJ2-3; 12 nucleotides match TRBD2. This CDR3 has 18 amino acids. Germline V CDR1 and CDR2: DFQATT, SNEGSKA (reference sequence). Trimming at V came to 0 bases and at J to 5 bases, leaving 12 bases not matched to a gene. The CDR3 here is CSARDPLAGGPKQDTQYF. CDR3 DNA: TGCAGTGCTAGAGACCCCCTAGCGGGAGGGCCTAAGCAAGATACGCAGTATTTT.

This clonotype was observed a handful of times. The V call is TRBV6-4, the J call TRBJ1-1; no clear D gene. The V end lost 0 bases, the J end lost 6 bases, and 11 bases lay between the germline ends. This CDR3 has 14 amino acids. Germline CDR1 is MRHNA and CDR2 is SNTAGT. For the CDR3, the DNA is TGTGCCAGCAGTGACTCGAGGCGGGGTTCTGAAGCTTTCTTT. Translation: CASSDSRRGSEAFF.

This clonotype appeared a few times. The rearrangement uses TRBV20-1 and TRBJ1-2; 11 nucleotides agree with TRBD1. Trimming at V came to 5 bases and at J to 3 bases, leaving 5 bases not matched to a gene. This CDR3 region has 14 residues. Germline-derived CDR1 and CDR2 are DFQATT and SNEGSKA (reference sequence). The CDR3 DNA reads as TGCAGTGCTTTCTGGACAGGGGGCGACTATGGCTACACCTTC. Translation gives CSAFWTGGDYGYTF.